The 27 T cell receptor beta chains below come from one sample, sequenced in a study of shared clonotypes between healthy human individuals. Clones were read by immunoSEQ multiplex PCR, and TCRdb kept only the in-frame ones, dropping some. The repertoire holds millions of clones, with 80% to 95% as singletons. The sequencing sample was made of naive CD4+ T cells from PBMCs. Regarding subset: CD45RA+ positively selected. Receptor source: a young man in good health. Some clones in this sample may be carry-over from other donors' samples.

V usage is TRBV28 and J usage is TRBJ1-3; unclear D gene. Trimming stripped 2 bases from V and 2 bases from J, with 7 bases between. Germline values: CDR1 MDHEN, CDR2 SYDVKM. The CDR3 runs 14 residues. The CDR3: CASSLGSPGNTIYF. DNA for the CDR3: TGTGCCAGCAGTTTAGGGAGTCCTGGAAACACCATATATTTT.

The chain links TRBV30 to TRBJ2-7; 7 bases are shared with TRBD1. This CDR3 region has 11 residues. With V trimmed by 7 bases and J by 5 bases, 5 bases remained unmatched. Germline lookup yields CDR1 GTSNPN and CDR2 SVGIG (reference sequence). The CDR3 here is CASRGLDEQYF. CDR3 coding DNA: TGTGCCTCAAGGGGGCTAGACGAGCAGTACTTC.

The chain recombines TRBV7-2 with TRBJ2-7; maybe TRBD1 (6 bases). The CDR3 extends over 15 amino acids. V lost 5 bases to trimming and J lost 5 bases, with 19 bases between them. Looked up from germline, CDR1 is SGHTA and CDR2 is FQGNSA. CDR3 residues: CASSQISTGHDEQYF. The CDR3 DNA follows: TGTGCCAGCAGCCAAATCTCTACAGGGCACGACGAGCAGTACTTC.

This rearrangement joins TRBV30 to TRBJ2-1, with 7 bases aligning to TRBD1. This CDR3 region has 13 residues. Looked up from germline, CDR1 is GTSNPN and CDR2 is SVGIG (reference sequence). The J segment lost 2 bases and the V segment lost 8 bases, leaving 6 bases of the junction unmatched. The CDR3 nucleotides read TGTGCCCGTGCCGGGACAGCCTACAATGAGCAGTTCTTC. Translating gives CARAGTAYNEQFF. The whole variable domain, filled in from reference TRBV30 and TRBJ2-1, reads SQTIHQWPATLVQPVGSPLSLECTVEGTSNPNLYWYRQAAGRGLQLLFYSVGIGQISSEVPQNLSASRPQDRQFILSSKKLLLSDSGFYLCARAGTAYNEQFFGPGTRLTVL.

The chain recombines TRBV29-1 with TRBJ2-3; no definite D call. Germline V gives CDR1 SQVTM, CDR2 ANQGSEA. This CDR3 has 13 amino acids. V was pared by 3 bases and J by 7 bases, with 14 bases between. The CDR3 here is CSVDLAAPYTQYF. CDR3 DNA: TGCAGCGTTGATTTGGCGGCTCCCTATACGCAGTATTTT.

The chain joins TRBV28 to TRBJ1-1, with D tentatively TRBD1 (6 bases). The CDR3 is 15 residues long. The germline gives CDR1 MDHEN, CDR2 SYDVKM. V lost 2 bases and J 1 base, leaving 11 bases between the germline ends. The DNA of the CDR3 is TGTGCCAGCAGTTTAGCCGGGGGCCGGAACACTGAAGCTTTCTTT. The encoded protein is CASSLAGGRNTEAFF.

CDR3 protein: CASSPRSTGTETQYF. CDR3 sequence (DNA): TGTGCCAGTAGTCCTCGATCGACAGGGACGGAGACCCAGTACTTC. The chain couples TRBV19 to TRBJ2-5; 7 nucleotides line up with TRBD1. The trim removed 5 bases at V and 5 bases at J, leaving 11 bases unmatched. Germline loops: CDR1 LNHDA, CDR2 SQIVND (reference sequence). CDR3 size: 15 residues. Using reference TRBV19 and TRBJ2-5 for the parts outside the CDR3, the full variable domain is DGGITQSPKYLFRKEGQNVTLSCEQNLNHDAMYWYRQDPGQGLRLIYYSQIVNDFQKGDIAEGYSVSREKKESFPLTVTSAQKNPTAFYLCASSPRSTGTETQYFGPGTRLLVL.

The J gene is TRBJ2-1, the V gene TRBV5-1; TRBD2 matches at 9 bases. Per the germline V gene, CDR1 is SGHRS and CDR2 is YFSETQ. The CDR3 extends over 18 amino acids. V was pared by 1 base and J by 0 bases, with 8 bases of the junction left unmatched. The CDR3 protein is CASSLLVETSGSYNEQFF. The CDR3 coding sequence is TGCGCCAGCAGCTTGCTTGTGGAGACTAGCGGCTCCTACAATGAGCAGTTCTTC.

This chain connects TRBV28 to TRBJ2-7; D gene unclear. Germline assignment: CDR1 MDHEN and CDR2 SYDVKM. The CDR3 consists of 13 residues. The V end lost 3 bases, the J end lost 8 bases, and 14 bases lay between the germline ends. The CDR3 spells CASSFKDPRKQYF. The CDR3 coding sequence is TGTGCCAGCAGTTTTAAGGACCCGCGCAAGCAGTACTTC.

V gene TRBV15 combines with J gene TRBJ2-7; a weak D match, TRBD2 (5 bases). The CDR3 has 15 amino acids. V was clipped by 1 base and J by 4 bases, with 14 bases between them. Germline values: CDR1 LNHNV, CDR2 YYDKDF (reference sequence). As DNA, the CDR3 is TGTGCCACCAGCAGAGTTTTGAGCGGTCAGTACGAGCAGTACTTC. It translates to CATSRVLSGQYEQYF.

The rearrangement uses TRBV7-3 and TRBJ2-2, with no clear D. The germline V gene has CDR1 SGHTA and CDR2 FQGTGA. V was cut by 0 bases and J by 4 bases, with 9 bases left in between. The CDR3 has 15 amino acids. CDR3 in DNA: TGTGCCAGCAGCTTAACGGGCTTAACCACCGGGGAGCTGTTTTTT. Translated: CASSLTGLTTGELFF.

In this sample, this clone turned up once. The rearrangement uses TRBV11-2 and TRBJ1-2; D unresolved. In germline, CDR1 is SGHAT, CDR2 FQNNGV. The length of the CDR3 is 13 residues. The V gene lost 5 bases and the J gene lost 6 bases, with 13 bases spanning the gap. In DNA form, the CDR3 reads TGTGCCAGCAGCCCTCAAACCCTGGATGGCTACACCTTC. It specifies CASSPQTLDGYTF.

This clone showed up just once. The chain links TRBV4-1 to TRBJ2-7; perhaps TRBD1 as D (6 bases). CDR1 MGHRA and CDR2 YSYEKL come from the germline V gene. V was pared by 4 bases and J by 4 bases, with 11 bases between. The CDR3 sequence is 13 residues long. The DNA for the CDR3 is TGCGCCAGCAGCCCCCGGGACAATTACGAGCAGTACTTC. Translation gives CASSPRDNYEQYF.

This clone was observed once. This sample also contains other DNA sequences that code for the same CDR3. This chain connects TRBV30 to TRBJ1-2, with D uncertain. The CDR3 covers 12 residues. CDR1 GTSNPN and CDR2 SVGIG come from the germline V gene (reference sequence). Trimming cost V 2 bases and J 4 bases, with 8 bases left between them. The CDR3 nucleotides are TGTGCCTGGAGTACTGGACTCTATGGCTACACCTTC. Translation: CAWSTGLYGYTF.

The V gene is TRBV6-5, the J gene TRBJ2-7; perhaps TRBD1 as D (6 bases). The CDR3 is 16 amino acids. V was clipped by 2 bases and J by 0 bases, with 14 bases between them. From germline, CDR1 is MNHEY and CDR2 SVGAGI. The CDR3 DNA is TGTGCCAGCAGTTACCGGGGCTGGGGGCCCTCCTACGAGCAGTACTTC. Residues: CASSYRGWGPSYEQYF.

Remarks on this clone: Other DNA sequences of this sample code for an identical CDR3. The CDR3 DNA reads as TGTGCCAGCAGTCGAGGGATGAACACTGAAGCTTTCTTT. It yields the protein CASSRGMNTEAFF. The rearrangement links TRBV27 to TRBJ1-1; D ambiguous. Deletions cut 5 bases from V and 0 bases from J, with 7 bases between. Germline values: CDR1 MNHEY, CDR2 SMNVEV (reference sequence). This CDR3 comprises 13 residues.

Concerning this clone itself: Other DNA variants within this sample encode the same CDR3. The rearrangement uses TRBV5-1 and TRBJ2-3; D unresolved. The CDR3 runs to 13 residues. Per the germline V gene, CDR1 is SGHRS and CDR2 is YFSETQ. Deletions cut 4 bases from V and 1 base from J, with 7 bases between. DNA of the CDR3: TGCGCCAGCAGCCTCACTGGCACAGATACGCAGTATTTT. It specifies CASSLTGTDTQYF. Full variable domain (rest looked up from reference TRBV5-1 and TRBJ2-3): KAGVTQTPRYLIKTRGQQVTLSCSPISGHRSVSWYQQTPGQGLQFLFEYFSETQRNKGNFPGRFSGRQFSNSRSEMNVSTLELGDSALYLCASSLTGTDTQYFGPGTRLTVL.

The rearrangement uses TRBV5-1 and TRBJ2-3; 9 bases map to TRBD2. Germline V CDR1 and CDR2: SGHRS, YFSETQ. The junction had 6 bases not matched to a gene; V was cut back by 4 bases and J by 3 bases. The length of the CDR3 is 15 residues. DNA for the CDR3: TGCGCCAGCAGCGTGGGGGCGGGAGGGACAGATACGCAGTATTTT. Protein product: CASSVGAGGTDTQYF. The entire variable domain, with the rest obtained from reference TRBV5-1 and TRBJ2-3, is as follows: KAGVTQTPRYLIKTRGQQVTLSCSPISGHRSVSWYQQTPGQGLQFLFEYFSETQRNKGNFPGRFSGRQFSNSRSEMNVSTLELGDSALYLCASSVGAGGTDTQYFGPGTRLTVL.

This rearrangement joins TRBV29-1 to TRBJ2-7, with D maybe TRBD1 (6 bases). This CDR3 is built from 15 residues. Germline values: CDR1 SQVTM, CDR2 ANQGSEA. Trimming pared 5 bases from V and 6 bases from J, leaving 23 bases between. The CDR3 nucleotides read TGCAGCGTTTACGGTGAGGTGAGGGGGAAAGGCGAGCAGTACTTC. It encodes CSVYGEVRGKGEQYF.

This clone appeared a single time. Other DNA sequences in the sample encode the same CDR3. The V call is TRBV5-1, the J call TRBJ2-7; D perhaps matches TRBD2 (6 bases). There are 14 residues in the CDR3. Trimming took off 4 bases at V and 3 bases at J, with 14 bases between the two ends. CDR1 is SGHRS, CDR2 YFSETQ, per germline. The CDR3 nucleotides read TGCGCCAGCAGCCCCCGCCAGGGAGGCTACGAGCAGTACTTC. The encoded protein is CASSPRQGGYEQYF.

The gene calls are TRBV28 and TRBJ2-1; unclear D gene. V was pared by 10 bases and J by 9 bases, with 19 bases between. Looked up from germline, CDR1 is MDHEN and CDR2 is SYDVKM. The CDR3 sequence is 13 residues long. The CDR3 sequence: CATAGSPRGEQFF. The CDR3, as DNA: TGTGCCACCGCCGGGTCTCCCCGCGGTGAGCAGTTCTTC.

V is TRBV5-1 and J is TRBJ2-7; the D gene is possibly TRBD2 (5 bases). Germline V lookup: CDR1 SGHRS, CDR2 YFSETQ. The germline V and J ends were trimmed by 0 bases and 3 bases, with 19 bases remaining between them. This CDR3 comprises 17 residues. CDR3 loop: CASSLALGVFGDYEQYF. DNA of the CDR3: TGCGCCAGCAGCTTGGCCTTGGGAGTCTTCGGAGACTACGAGCAGTACTTC.

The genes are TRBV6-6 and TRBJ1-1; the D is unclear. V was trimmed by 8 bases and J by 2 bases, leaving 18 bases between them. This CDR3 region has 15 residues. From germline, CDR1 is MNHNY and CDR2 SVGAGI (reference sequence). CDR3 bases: TGTGCCAGCGCAACATCCCTAAGGATCAACACTGAAGCTTTCTTT. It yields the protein CASATSLRINTEAFF.

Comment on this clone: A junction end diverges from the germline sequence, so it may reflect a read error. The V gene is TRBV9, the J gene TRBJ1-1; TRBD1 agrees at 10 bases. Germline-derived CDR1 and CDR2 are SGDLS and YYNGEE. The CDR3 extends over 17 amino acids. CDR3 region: CASSVSGTGAVKTEAFF. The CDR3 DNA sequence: TGTGCCAGCAGCGTCTCCGGGACAGGGGCGGTGAAGACTGAAGCTTTCTTT.

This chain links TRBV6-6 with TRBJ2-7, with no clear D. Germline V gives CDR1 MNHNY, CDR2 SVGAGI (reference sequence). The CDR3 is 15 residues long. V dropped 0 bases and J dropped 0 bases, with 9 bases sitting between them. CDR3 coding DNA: TGTGCCAGCAGTTACTCGGCGGTCTACTCCTACGAGCAGTACTTC. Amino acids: CASSYSAVYSYEQYF.

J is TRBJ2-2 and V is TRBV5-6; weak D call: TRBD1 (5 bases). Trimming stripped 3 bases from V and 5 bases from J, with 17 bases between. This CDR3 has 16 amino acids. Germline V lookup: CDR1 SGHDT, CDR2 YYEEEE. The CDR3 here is CASSSWGDAPTGELFF. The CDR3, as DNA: TGTGCCAGCAGCTCCTGGGGCGACGCGCCGACCGGGGAGCTGTTTTTT.

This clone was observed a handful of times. In DNA form, the CDR3 reads TGTGCCAGCAGGGGGACAGGGGTAAATCAGCCCCAGCATTTT. Its translation: CASRGTGVNQPQHF. The chain recombines TRBV27 with TRBJ1-5; TRBD1 matches 10 bases. Germline CDR1 reads MNHEY; CDR2 reads SMNVEV (reference sequence). J lost 4 bases, V lost 6 bases, and 3 bases had no gene match. This CDR3 comprises 14 residues.